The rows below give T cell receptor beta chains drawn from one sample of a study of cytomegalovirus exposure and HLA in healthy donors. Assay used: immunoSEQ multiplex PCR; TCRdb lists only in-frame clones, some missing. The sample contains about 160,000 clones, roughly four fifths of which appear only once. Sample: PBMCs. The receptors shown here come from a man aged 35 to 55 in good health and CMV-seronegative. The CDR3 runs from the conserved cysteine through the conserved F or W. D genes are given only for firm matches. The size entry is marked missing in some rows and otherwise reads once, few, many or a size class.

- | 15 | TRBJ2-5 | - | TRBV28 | TGTGCCAGCAGCATACAGGGCTGGGATGAAGAGACCCAGTACTTC | CASSIQGWDEETQYF
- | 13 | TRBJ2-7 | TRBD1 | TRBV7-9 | TGTGCCAGCAGCTTCACAGGGGCCTACGAGCAGTACTTC | CASSFTGAYEQYF
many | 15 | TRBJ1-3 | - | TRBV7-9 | TGTGCCAGCAGGGGCAGGGAAGGTTTCGGAAACACCATATATTTT | CASRGREGFGNTIYF
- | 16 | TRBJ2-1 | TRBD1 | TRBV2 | TGTGCCAGCAGGCCGGGACAGGGCCCGGGTTACAATGAGCAGTTCTTC | CASRPGQGPGYNEQFF
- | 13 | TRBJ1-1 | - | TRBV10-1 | TGCGCCAGCAGTGAGTCTGGACTGCTGGAAGCTTTCTTT | CASSESGLLEAFF
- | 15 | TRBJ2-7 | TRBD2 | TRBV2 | TGTGCCAGCAGTGTGAACGGGGGGTCCCCCTACGAGCAGTACTTC | CASSVNGGSPYEQYF
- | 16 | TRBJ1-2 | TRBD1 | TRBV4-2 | TGTGCCAGCAGCCGAGTCACTATTCAGGGGGATTCTGGCTACACCTTC | CASSRVTIQGDSGYTF
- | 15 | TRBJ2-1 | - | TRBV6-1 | TGTGCCAGCAGGCCTGACGGGGGGACACCTGGTGAGCAGTTCTTC | CASRPDGGTPGEQFF
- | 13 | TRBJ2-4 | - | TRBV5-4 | TGTGCCAGCGGAAAGGGGACCAAAAACATTCAGTACTTC | CASGKGTKNIQYF
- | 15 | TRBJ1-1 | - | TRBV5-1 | TGCGCCAGCAGCCCGGGTGGGGGGGATAACACTGAAGCTTTCTTT | CASSPGGGDNTEAFF
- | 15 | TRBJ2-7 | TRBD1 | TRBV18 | TGTGCCAGCTCACCACCCTCGAGGGGGCAGGGCGAGCAGTACTTC | CASSPPSRGQGEQYF
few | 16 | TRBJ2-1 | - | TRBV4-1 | TGCGCCAGCAGCGGCCGGACAGCCTCCTCCTACAATGAGCAGTTCTTC | CASSGRTASSYNEQFF
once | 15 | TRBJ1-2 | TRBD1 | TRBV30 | TGTGCCTGGAGTGGGGGGACAGGGAATAACTATGGCTACACCTTC | CAWSGGTGNNYGYTF
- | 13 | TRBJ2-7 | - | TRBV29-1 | TGCAGCGTTTTACTGACAGTCTCCTACGAGCAGTACTTC | CSVLLTVSYEQYF
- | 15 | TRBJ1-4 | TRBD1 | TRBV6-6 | TGTGCCAGCAGTTACCCTGGGACAGGGGGCGTAAAACTGTTTTTT | CASSYPGTGGVKLFF
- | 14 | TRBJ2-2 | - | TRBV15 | TGTGCCACCAGCAGAGAGGGGCCCGCCGGGGAGCTGTTTTTT | CATSREGPAGELFF
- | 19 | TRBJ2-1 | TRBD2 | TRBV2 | TGTGCCAGCAGTGAACCCTGGGGACTAGCGGGGGGTAAGAACAATGAGCAGTTCTTC | CASSEPWGLAGGKNNEQFF
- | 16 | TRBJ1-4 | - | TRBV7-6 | TGTGCCAGCAGCTCGGGGGTTGGGATTGCTTCGGTAAAACTGTTTTTT | CASSSGVGIASVKLFF
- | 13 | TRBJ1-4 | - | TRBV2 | TGTGCCAGCAGGGACAGCCTTAATGAAAAACTGTTTTTT | CASRDSLNEKLFF
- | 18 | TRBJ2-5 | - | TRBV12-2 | TGTGCAAGTCGCCAAGGAATAGGGGGACTAGCGGAGCAAGAGACCCAGTACTTC | CASRQGIGGLAEQETQYF
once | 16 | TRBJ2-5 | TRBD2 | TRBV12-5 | TGTGCTAGTGGTTCTCTGACTAGCGGTTATAAGGAGACCCAGTACTTC | CASGSLTSGYKETQYF
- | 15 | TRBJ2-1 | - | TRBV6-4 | TGTGCCAGCAGTGCCGGACAGGGAGGGGCCAATGAGCAGTTCTTC | CASSAGQGGANEQFF
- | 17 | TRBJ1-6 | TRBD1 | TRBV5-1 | TGCGCCAGCAGCCCGGGACAGGGAAGCTCCTATAATTCACCCCTCCACTTT | CASSPGQGSSYNSPLHF
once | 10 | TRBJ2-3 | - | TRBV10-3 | TGTGCCATCGGGGGGAGTGCGCAGTATTTT | CAIGGSAQYF
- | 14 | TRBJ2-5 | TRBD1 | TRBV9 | TGTGCCAGCAGCGCTTCGGGACAGGGTGAGACCCAGTACTTC | CASSASGQGETQYF
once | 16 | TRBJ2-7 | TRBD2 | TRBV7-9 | TGTGCCAGCAGCTTAGCAAAGGCGGGGGGCTGGTCCGAGCAGTACTTC | CASSLAKAGGWSEQYF
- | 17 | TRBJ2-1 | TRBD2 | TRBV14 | TGTGCCAGCAGCCAAGAATTGGGACTAGGAGGACGCAATGAGCAGTTCTTC | CASSQELGLGGRNEQFF
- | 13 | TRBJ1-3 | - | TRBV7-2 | TGTGCCAGCAGCTGGGGCGGCGCAAACACCATATATTTT | CASSWGGANTIYF
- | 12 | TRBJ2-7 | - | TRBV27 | TGTGCCAGCAGTTTTATAGGGGGCGAGCAGTACTTC | CASSFIGGEQYF
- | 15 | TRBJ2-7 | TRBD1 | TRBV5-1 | TGCGCCAGCAGCTTAGGACAGGGACTTACCTACGAGCAGTACTTC | CASSLGQGLTYEQYF
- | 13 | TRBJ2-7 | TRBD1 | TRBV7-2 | TGTGCCAGCAGCCAGGGACAGGTCTACGAGCAGTACTTC | CASSQGQVYEQYF
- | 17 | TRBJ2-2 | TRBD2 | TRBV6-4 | TGTGCCAGCACCCCACTAGCGGGGGGTTCGAACACCGGGGAGCTGTTTTTT | CASTPLAGGSNTGELFF
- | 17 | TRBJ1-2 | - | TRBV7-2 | TGTGCCAGCAGCCCCGGGGGAGGAAGCGGGGCTAACTATGGCTACACCTTC | CASSPGGGSGANYGYTF
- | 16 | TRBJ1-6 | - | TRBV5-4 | TGTGCCAGCAGCTTCGGTGGAGGGGTCTATAATTCACCCCTCCACTTT | CASSFGGGVYNSPLHF
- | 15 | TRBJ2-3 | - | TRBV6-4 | TGTGCCAGCAGTGACGATGGGCTAGCATATGATACGCAGTATTTT | CASSDDGLAYDTQYF
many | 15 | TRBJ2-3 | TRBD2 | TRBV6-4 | TGTGCCAGCAGTGAACTAGCGGGGAGCACAGATACGCAGTATTTT | CASSELAGSTDTQYF
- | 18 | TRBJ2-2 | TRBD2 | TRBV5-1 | TGCGCCAGCAGCCTGCCCCTACTAGCGGGGGCAATCGCCGGGGAGCTGTTTTTT | CASSLPLLAGAIAGELFF
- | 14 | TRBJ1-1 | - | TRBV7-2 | TGTGCCAGCAGCGAAACCGGGTTGAACACTGAAGCTTTCTTT | CASSETGLNTEAFF
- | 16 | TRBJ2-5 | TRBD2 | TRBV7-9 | TGTGCCAGCAGCGAGACTAGCGGGGGCGTCCAAGAGACCCAGTACTTC | CASSETSGGVQETQYF
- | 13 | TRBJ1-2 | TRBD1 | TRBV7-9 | TGTGCCAGCAGCTTGGGGACAGGGGATGGCTACACCTTC | CASSLGTGDGYTF
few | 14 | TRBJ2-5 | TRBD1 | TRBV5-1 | TGCGCCAGCAGCCAAGGACAGGGCCAAGAGACCCAGTACTTC | CASSQGQGQETQYF
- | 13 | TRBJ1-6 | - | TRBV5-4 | TGTGCCAGCAGCCCTTTCGGAGGGACACCCCTCCACTTT | CASSPFGGTPLHF
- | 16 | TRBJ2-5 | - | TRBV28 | TGTGCCAGCAGGGCTCACATAACAGGGTTGGGGGAGACCCAGTACTTC | CASRAHITGLGETQYF
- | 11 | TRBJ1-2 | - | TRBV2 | TGTGCCAGCCTAAGTTTATCGGGACTGATCTTC | CASLSLSGLIF
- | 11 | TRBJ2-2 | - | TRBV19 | TGTGCCAGTAGTTCGACCGGGGAGCTGTTTTTT | CASSSTGELFF
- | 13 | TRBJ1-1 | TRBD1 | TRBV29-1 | TGCAGCGTTGGGACAGGGGGCCTCACTGAAGCTTTCTTT | CSVGTGGLTEAFF
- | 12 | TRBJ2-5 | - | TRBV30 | TGTGCCTGGACCGGGTCTTTGGAGACCCAGTACTTC | CAWTGSLETQYF
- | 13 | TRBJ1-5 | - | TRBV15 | TGTGCCACCAGTCCCGGGTGGCAACAGCCCCAGCATTTT | CATSPGWQQPQHF
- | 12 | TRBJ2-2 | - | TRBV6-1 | TGTGCCAGCAGCCTCAGCGCCGGGGAGCTGTTTTTT | CASSLSAGELFF
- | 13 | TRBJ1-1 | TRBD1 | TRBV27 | TGTGCCAGCAGTCAGGGGGCTCTCACTGAAGCTTTCTTT | CASSQGALTEAFF
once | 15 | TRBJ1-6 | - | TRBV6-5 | TGTGCCAGCAGAGTGAGACAGGAGAGTAATTCACCCCTCCACTTT | CASRVRQESNSPLHF
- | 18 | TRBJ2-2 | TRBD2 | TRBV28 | TGTGCCAGCAAGAGGGGCATAGCGGGGGCGTCGAACACCGGGGAGCTGTTTTTT | CASKRGIAGASNTGELFF
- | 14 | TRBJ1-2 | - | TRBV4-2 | TGTGCCAGCAGACATTCCGGGGGACTGGAAAACTACACCTTC | CASRHSGGLENYTF
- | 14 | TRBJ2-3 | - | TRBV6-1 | TGTGCCAGCAGGGCCGACAGAGACACAGATACGCAGTATTTT | CASRADRDTDTQYF